A single sample is the source of the 20 T cell receptor beta chains below, sequenced in a study of beta chain features in type 1 diabetes. Study results and caveats: Shorter TCRB CDR3s, moderately but significantly so, were found in Type 1 diabetes patients in all four CD4+ subsets.

The sequenced template was cDNA made from the entire isolated RNA. The table came from immunoSEQ multiplex PCR; TCRdb's copy has only in-frame clones and leaves some out. Among under 850,000 clones, about an eighth were seen once, and the ten largest hold approximately 0.022%. No antigens are known for them. Sample: naive CD4+ T cells from blood. The origin of the receptors is a man between 18 and 35 years old with type 1 diabetes.

This clone turned up a few times. The genes are TRBV27 and TRBJ1-4; 8 nucleotides line up with TRBD1. Germline-derived CDR1 and CDR2 are MNHEY and SMNVEV (reference sequence). The CDR3 covers 16 residues. With 5 bases clipped from V and 8 bases from J, the junction kept 13 bases outside the gene matches. CDR3 DNA sequence: TGTGCCAGCAGTCCTTTCGACAGGGGAAATAACGAAAAACTGTTTTTT. Translating it yields CASSPFDRGNNEKLFF.

The chain uses TRBV15 and TRBJ2-1, with 8 bases matching TRBD1. The CDR3 sequence is 15 residues long. V was clipped by 7 bases and J by 7 bases; unmatched bases: 12. CDR1 and CDR2 (germline): LNHNV, YYDKDF (reference sequence). Here the CDR3 reads CATIPDRVGWNEQFF. The CDR3 nucleotides are TGTGCCACCATTCCGGACAGGGTGGGTTGGAATGAGCAGTTCTTC.

The chain employs TRBV18 and TRBJ1-1; D may be TRBD1 (6 bases). Trimming cost V 4 bases and J 1 base, with 10 bases left between them. The germline V gene encodes CDR1 KGHSH and CDR2 LQKENI. There are 14 residues in the CDR3. The DNA for the CDR3 is TGTGCCAGCTCACAGGGGACACCGAACACTGAAGCTTTCTTT. This gives the protein CASSQGTPNTEAFF.

This clone appeared a few times. The sample carries other DNA sequences with the same CDR3. The chain recombines TRBV18 with TRBJ1-1; the match to TRBD1 covers 10 bases. Germline lookup yields CDR1 KGHSH and CDR2 LQKENI. The CDR3 sequence is 15 residues long. V lost 3 bases, J lost 4 bases, and 5 bases stayed unmatched. The CDR3 sequence: CASSPPGQGGTEAFF. CDR3 in DNA: TGTGCCAGCTCACCCCCTGGACAGGGGGGCACTGAAGCTTTCTTT.

The chain joins TRBV6-5 to TRBJ2-7, with unresolved D. V dropped 6 bases and J dropped 3 bases, with 6 bases sitting between them. Germline CDR1 is MNHEY and CDR2 is SVGAGI. The CDR3 is made up of 11 amino acids. This CDR3 is CASRSNYEQYF. CDR3 bases: TGTGCCAGCAGGTCCAACTACGAGCAGTACTTC.

This clone was observed a handful of times. V gene TRBV18 combines with J gene TRBJ2-1; maybe TRBD1 (7 bases). Germline CDR1 is KGHSH and CDR2 is LQKENI. The CDR3 consists of 14 residues. V was shortened by 0 bases and J by 9 bases, with 12 bases between the two germline ends. The CDR3 reads CASSPPGTAGEQFF. CDR3 DNA: TGTGCCAGCTCACCACCGGGGACAGCGGGTGAGCAGTTCTTC. Supplemented by reference TRBV18 and TRBJ2-1, the full variable domain reads NAGVMQNPRHLVRRRGQEARLRCSPMKGHSHVYWYRQLPEEGLKFMVYLQKENIIDESGMPKERFSAEFPKEGPSILRIQQVVRGDSAAYFCASSPPGTAGEQFFGPGTRLTVL.

V is TRBV18 and J is TRBJ2-1; TRBD1 aligns across 11 bases. CDR1 is KGHSH and CDR2 is LQKENI in the germline V gene. This CDR3 has 16 residues. V gave up 3 bases and J gave up 0 bases; unmatched junction bases: 1. The CDR3 sequence: CASSPGTGGSYNEQFF. CDR3 sequence (DNA): TGTGCCAGCTCACCCGGGACAGGGGGCTCCTACAATGAGCAGTTCTTC.

The table lists this clone with a few counts. This chain uses TRBV9 with TRBJ2-1, with D perhaps matching TRBD1 (5 bases). The CDR3 covers 13 residues. Trimming removed 0 bases from V and 9 bases from J, with 10 bases in between. CDR1 is SGDLS, CDR2 YYNGEE, per germline. CDR3 sequence: CASSVVGVGEQFF. The CDR3 region has the DNA TGTGCCAGCAGCGTAGTAGGGGTAGGTGAGCAGTTCTTC.

The V gene is TRBV9, the J gene TRBJ2-2; D unresolved. CDR3 length: 11 residues. Between the trimmed V and J ends, which lost 3 bases and 8 bases, there was a span of 5 bases. Germline CDR1 is SGDLS and CDR2 is YYNGEE. CDR3 sequence: CASSDEGELFF. DNA for the CDR3: TGTGCCAGCAGCGACGAAGGGGAGCTGTTTTTT.

In this sample, this clone turned up a few times. This chain joins TRBV30 and TRBJ2-2, with D maybe TRBD1 (6 bases). This CDR3 is 15 amino acids long. Germline values: CDR1 GTSNPN, CDR2 SVGIG (reference sequence). V gave up 1 base and J gave up 5 bases, with 14 bases separating them. The CDR3 region is CAWSDNRVGTGELFF. The DNA of the CDR3 is TGTGCCTGGAGTGATAACAGGGTCGGGACCGGGGAGCTGTTTTTT.

The rearrangement links TRBV10-2 to TRBJ1-2; D is uncertain. The CDR3 has 13 amino acids. Germline V gene sequence: CDR1 WSHSY, CDR2 SAAADI. V lost 2 bases and J 4 bases, leaving 8 bases between the germline ends. The CDR3 nucleotides read TGCGCCAGCAGTGAGGGCGCCAGCTATGGCTACACCTTC. Translating gives CASSEGASYGYTF.

In its sample, this clone was seen a few times. The chain recombines TRBV30 with TRBJ1-4; maybe TRBD1 (5 bases). The V gene lost 3 bases and the J gene lost 0 bases, with 8 bases spanning the gap. The V gene's germline CDR1 is GTSNPN and CDR2 SVGIG (reference sequence). The CDR3 has 14 residues. The CDR3 sequence: CAWSRAATNEKLFF. CDR3 DNA: TGTGCCTGGAGCAGGGCAGCAACTAATGAAAAACTGTTTTTT.

This clone was observed a handful of times. The rearrangement joins TRBV28 to TRBJ2-3; no definite D call. V lost 3 bases to trimming and J lost 2 bases, with 12 bases between them. CDR3 length: 15 residues. Germline values: CDR1 MDHEN, CDR2 SYDVKM. CDR3 sequence: CASSLQSPNTDTQYF. In nucleotides, the CDR3 is TGTGCCAGCAGTTTGCAGTCCCCCAACACAGATACGCAGTATTTT.

This clone was recorded a few times. J is TRBJ1-2 and V is TRBV30; 9 bases fit TRBD1. The CDR3 is made up of 13 amino acids. Unmatched junction bases numbered 6, after V lost 2 bases and J lost 8 bases. The germline CDR1 and CDR2 sequences are GTSNPN and SVGIG (reference sequence). CDR3 sequence (DNA): TGTGCCTGGAGTCGGGACAGGGTGCAGGGCTACACCTTC. It translates to CAWSRDRVQGYTF.

There are a few counts of this clone. The CDR3 DNA reads as TGTGCCAGCAGTGAGCCATTAAACACCATATATTTT. Encoded protein: CASSEPLNTIYF. The V and J genes are TRBV25-1 and TRBJ1-3; unclear D gene. The germline V gene has CDR1 MGHDK and CDR2 SYGVNS. Trimming stripped 3 bases from V and 6 bases from J, with 6 bases between. CDR3 length equals 12 residues.

This sequence joins TRBV15 and TRBJ1-1; D call uncertain. CDR3 length: 14 residues. The V end lost 0 bases, the J end lost 5 bases, and 10 bases lay between the germline ends. CDR1 is LNHNV, CDR2 YYDKDF, per germline (reference sequence). The CDR3 is CATSRDGGGTEAFF. The DNA for the CDR3 is TGTGCCACCAGCAGAGATGGTGGCGGGACTGAAGCTTTCTTT.

This chain's CDR3 is CASSGEGGNTIYF. The CDR3 coding sequence is TGCGCCAGCAGCGGAGAAGGAGGAAACACCATATATTTT. V and J are TRBV4-1 and TRBJ1-3; D is ambiguous. Between the trimmed V and J ends, which lost 5 bases and 4 bases, there was a span of 9 bases. Looked up from germline, CDR1 is MGHRA and CDR2 is YSYEKL. The CDR3 is 13 amino acids.

The V gene is TRBV29-1, the J gene TRBJ1-1; no definite D call. CDR1 is SQVTM, CDR2 ANQGSEA, per germline. The CDR3 runs to 15 residues. V lost 4 bases and J lost 1, with 16 bases in between. The CDR3: CSVVPRWRKNTEAFF. CDR3 DNA: TGCAGCGTTGTGCCGCGTTGGAGGAAGAACACTGAAGCTTTCTTT.

The chain combines TRBV27 with TRBJ1-6; weak D call: TRBD1 (5 bases). The germline V gene has CDR1 MNHEY and CDR2 SMNVEV (reference sequence). The CDR3 is 15 amino acids. Between the trimmed V and J ends, which lost 0 bases and 10 bases, there was a span of 13 bases. In DNA, the CDR3 is TGTGCCAGCAGTTTATCGAACGGGGGTCGATCACCCCTCCACTTT. This gives the protein CASSLSNGGRSPLHF.

The V call is TRBV9, the J call TRBJ2-2; D may be TRBD1 (6 bases). Looked up from germline, CDR1 is SGDLS and CDR2 is YYNGEE. Trimming stripped 4 bases from V and 6 bases from J, with 16 bases between. The CDR3 is 15 residues long. The CDR3 reads CASSSRQPGAGELFF. The CDR3 DNA reads as TGTGCCAGCAGCTCAAGGCAGCCAGGGGCCGGGGAGCTGTTTTTT.